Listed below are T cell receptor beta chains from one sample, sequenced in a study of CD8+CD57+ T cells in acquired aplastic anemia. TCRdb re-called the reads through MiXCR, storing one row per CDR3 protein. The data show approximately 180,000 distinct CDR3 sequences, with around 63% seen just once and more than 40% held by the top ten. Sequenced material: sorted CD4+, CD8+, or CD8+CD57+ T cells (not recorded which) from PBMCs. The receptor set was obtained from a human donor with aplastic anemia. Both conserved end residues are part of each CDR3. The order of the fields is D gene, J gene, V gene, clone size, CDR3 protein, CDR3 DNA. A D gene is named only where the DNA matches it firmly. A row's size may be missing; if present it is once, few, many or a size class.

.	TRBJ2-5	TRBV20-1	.	CSASGQGIETQYF	TGCAGTGCTAGCGGTCAGGGGATTGAGACCCAGTACTTC
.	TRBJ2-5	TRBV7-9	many	CASSPGFPETQYF	TGTGCCAGCAGCCCGGGGTTCCCAGAGACCCAGTACTTC
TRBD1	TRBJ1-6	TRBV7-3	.	CASSATGVDSPLHF	TGTGCCAGCAGCGCGACAGGGGTGGATTCACCCCTCCACTTT
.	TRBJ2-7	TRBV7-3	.	CASSHGVSYEQYF	TGTGCCAGCAGCCACGGAGTCTCCTACGAGCAGTACTTC
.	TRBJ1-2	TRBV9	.	CASGEGYTF	TGTGCCAGCGGAGAGGGCTACACCTTC
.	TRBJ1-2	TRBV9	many	CASSVAGGYTF	TGTGCCAGCAGCGTAGCGGGCGGCTACACCTTC
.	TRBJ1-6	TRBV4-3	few	CASSQAGEGSPLHF	TGCGCCAGCAGCCAAGCAGGGGAGGGTTCACCCCTCCACTTT
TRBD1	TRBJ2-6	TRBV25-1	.	CASRPGQGKTPGANVLTF	TGTGCCAGCAGGCCCGGACAGGGAAAGACACCTGGGGCCAACGTCCTGACTTTC
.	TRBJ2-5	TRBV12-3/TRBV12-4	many	CASRKTADVTWKTQYF	TGTGCCAGTCGGAAAACCGCGGACGTCACTTGGAAGACCCAGTACTTC
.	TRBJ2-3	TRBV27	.	CASSLVGPAPTDTQYF	TGTGCCAGCAGTTTAGTAGGGCCCGCTCCCACAGATACGCAGTATTTT
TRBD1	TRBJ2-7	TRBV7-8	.	CASSFTGQGYYEQYF	TGTGCCAGCAGCTTCACCGGACAGGGTTACTACGAGCAGTACTTC
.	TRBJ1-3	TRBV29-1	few	CSVEVTGDENTIYF	TGCAGCGTTGAAGTAACCGGCGATGAGAACACCATATATTTT
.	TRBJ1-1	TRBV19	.	CASSHTSGAQGTEAFF	TGTGCCAGCAGCCACACCTCCGGGGCGCAGGGCACTGAAGCTTTCTTT
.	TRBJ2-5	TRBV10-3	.	CATRGSSLQETQYF	TGTGCCACCCGGGGAAGTAGCCTCCAAGAGACCCAGTACTTC
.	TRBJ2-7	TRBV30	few	CAWSVYPTYEQYF	TGTGCCTGGAGTGTATACCCCACCTACGAGCAGTACTTC
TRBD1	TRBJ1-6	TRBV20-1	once	CSARGDRGTSPLHF	TGCAGTGCTAGGGGGGACAGGGGTACTTCACCCCTCCACTTT
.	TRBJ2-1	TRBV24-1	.	CATSDSRTRHSNEQFF	TGTGCCACCAGTGATTCTAGGACTCGACACTCCAATGAGCAGTTCTTC
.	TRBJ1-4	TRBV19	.	CASSSEGFRKLFF	TGTGCCAGTAGTAGCGAGGGGTTCAGAAAACTGTTTTTT
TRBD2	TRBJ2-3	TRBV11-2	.	CASSLGTSVSTDTQYF	TGTGCCAGCAGCTTAGGAACTAGCGTAAGCACAGATACGCAGTATTTT
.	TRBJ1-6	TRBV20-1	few	CSASDRRPLHF	TGCAGTGCCTCCGACCGGAGACCCCTCCACTTT
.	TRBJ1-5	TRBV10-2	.	CASSTDTNQPQHF	TGCGCCAGCAGTACGGACACCAATCAGCCCCAGCATTTT
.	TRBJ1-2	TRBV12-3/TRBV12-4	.	CASSPDLIYGYTF	TGTGCCAGCAGTCCCGACCTAATCTATGGCTACACCTTC
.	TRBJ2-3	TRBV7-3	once	CASSVGDFRDADTQYF	TGTGCCAGCAGCGTTGGGGACTTTAGGGACGCAGATACGCAGTATTTT
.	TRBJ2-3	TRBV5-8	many	CASSGRLSSSSTDTQYF	TGTGCCAGCAGTGGTCGACTTTCGAGTTCTAGCACAGATACGCAGTATTTT
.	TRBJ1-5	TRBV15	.	CATSSIGVQPQHF	TGTGCCACCAGCAGCATAGGGGTGCAGCCCCAGCATTTT
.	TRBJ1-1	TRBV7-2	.	CASTLFGGAGTEAFF	TGTGCCAGCACCCTATTCGGAGGGGCAGGCACTGAAGCTTTCTTT
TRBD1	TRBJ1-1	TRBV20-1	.	CSARGQGESEAFF	TGCAGTGCCCGAGGACAGGGGGAATCTGAAGCTTTCTTT
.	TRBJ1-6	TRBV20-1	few	CSAKGPNSPLHF	TGCAGTGCTAAAGGGCCCAATTCACCCCTCCACTTT
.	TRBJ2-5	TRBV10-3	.	CAIGQETQYF	TGTGCCATCGGCCAAGAGACCCAGTACTTC
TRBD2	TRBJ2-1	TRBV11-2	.	CASSLVPSGSGEQFF	TGTGCCAGCAGCTTAGTCCCTAGCGGGAGTGGAGAGCAGTTCTTC
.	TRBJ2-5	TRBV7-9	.	CASSFVETQYF	TGTGCCAGCAGCTTCGTCGAGACCCAGTACTTC
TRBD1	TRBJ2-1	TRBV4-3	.	CASSRDMGTGDNEQFF	TGCGCCAGCAGCCGAGATATGGGGACAGGGGACAATGAGCAGTTCTTC
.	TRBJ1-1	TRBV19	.	CASSGDYEAFF	TGTGCCAGTAGTGGTGATTACGAAGCTTTCTTT
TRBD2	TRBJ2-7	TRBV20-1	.	CSEGSGLGEQYF	TGCAGTGAGGGTAGCGGGTTGGGGGAGCAGTACTTC
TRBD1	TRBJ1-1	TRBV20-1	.	CSVRTGKNSAEAFF	TGCAGTGTCCGGACAGGGAAGAATAGTGCTGAAGCTTTCTTT
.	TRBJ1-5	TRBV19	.	CASSINIQPQHF	TGTGCCAGTAGTATCAATATTCAGCCCCAGCATTTT
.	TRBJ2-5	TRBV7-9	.	CASSQETVQETQYF	TGTGCCAGCAGCCAGGAGACAGTACAAGAGACCCAGTACTTC
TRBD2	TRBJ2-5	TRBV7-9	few	CASSSGLAGLQETQYF	TGTGCCAGCAGCTCCGGACTAGCGGGCCTACAAGAGACCCAGTACTTC
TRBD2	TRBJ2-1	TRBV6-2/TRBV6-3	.	CASSYPGLAGGYNEQFF	TGTGCCAGCAGTTACCCCGGACTAGCGGGAGGGTACAATGAGCAGTTCTTC
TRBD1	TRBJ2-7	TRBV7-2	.	CASRTGTYEQYF	TGTGCCAGCCGGACAGGGACATACGAGCAGTACTTC
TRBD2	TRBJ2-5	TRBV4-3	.	CASSQDPGLEETQYF	TGCGCCAGTAGCCAAGATCCAGGACTAGAAGAGACCCAGTACTTC
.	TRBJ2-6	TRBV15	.	CATSSHSGSGANVLTF	TGTGCCACCAGTAGTCATTCTGGGTCCGGGGCCAACGTCCTGACTTTC
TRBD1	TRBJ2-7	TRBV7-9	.	CASSPGRTGTYEQYF	TGTGCCAGCAGCCCTGGCCGGACAGGGACCTACGAGCAGTACTTC
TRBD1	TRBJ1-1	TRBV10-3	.	CAISAYYGTVMNTEAFF	TGTGCCATCAGTGCATACTACGGGACAGTCATGAACACTGAAGCTTTCTTT
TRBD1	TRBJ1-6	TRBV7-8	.	CASSPTRDRGNSPLHF	TGTGCCAGCAGCCCCACCCGGGACAGGGGTAATTCACCCCTCCACTTT
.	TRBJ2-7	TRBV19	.	CASSNTFYEQYF	TGTGCCAGTAGTAACACCTTCTACGAGCAGTACTTC
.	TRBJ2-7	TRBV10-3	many	CAIGGSGTATTLGYEQYF	TGTGCCATCGGGGGGAGTGGGACAGCGACGACCTTGGGCTACGAGCAGTACTTC
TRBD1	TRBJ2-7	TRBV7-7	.	CASSQIRDRFPYEQYF	TGTGCTAGCAGCCAAATCCGGGACAGATTTCCCTACGAGCAGTACTTC
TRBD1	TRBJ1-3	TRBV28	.	CASSRTGGNTIYF	TGTGCCAGCAGTCGGACAGGAGGAAACACCATATATTTT
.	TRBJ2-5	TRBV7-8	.	CASSLGVQETQYF	TGTGCCAGCAGCTTAGGCGTTCAAGAGACCCAGTACTTC
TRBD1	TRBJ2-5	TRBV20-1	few	CSAFGTGGGVTQYF	TGCAGTGCTTTTGGGACAGGGGGCGGTGTGACCCAGTACTTC
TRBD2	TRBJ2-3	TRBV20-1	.	CSAKRGSTDTQYF	TGCAGTGCTAAGCGGGGTAGCACAGATACGCAGTATTTT
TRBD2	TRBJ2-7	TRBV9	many	CASSAPVGTSGGQSYEQYF	TGTGCCAGCAGCGCTCCGGTAGGGACTAGCGGGGGGCAGTCCTACGAGCAGTACTTC